The rows below give T cell receptor beta chains drawn from one sample of a study of T-cell memory formation after mild COVID-19. One entry per CDR3 protein results from TCRdb running MiXCR on the 5' RACE reads. The sample has 58,000 or so distinct CDR3 sequences, around a quarter seen once. Input material: PBMCs or a T cell subset sorted from them (not recorded which). The receptors were gathered from a man younger than 35 who had mild COVID-19 (a few samples of this study predate the infection). Cell type and time point are not known. Each CDR3 is given with its conserved first and last residue. D genes are given only for firm matches. Some rows have no size entry. The others give once, few or many, or a class for an expanded clone.

D	size	V	J	CDR3	DNA
NA	NA	TRBV6-2/TRBV6-3	TRBJ2-7	CASSQALGGNEQYF	TGTGCCAGCAGTCAAGCTCTGGGCGGGAACGAGCAGTACTTC
NA	few	TRBV12-3/TRBV12-4	TRBJ2-5	CASTIHLRETQYF	TGTGCCAGCACCATACACCTCCGGGAGACCCAGTACTTC
TRBD2	NA	TRBV7-2	TRBJ2-4	CASSLTSGGNIQYF	TGTGCCAGCAGCCTAACTAGCGGGGGAAACATTCAGTACTTC
TRBD1	NA	TRBV7-9	TRBJ2-1	CASSSRQGTNEQFF	TGTGCCAGCAGCTCAAGACAGGGAACCAATGAGCAGTTCTTC
TRBD2	few	TRBV27	TRBJ2-3	CASSLGTSGTDTQYF	TGTGCCAGCAGCCTAGGGACTAGCGGCACAGATACGCAGTATTTT
TRBD1	many	TRBV4-2	TRBJ1-5	CASSSQGASNQPQHF	TGTGCCAGCAGCTCACAGGGGGCTAGCAATCAGCCCCAGCATTTT
NA	few	TRBV20-1	TRBJ1-2	CSVGGYTF	TGCAGTGTGGGTGGCTACACCTTC
TRBD2	NA	TRBV4-2	TRBJ2-2	CASSPPSGGNTGELFF	TGTGCCAGCAGCCCACCTAGCGGGGGAAACACCGGGGAGCTGTTTTTT
NA	few	TRBV27	TRBJ2-3	CASSFGVGADTQYF	TGTGCCAGCAGTTTTGGGGTGGGGGCAGATACGCAGTATTTT
NA	few	TRBV4-1	TRBJ2-7	CASSQYNKAHEQYF	TGCGCCAGCAGCCAATACAACAAAGCCCACGAGCAGTACTTC
TRBD1	NA	TRBV7-9	TRBJ1-2	CASGSQDRPDGYGYTF	TGTGCCAGCGGCTCCCAGGACAGGCCCGACGGGTATGGCTACACCTTC
NA	few	TRBV25-1	TRBJ1-3	CASTPPGPSGNTIYF	TGTGCCAGCACCCCCCCAGGTCCCTCTGGAAACACCATATATTTT
NA	NA	TRBV7-2	TRBJ2-3	CASSLFGGRTDTQYF	TGTGCCAGCAGCTTATTTGGGGGGCGCACAGATACGCAGTATTTT
NA	NA	TRBV9	TRBJ1-1	CASSVEVNTEAFF	TGTGCCAGCAGCGTAGAGGTGAACACTGAAGCTTTCTTT
TRBD1	few	TRBV6-2/TRBV6-3	TRBJ1-1	CASSSFDRGVAENTEAFF	TGTGCCAGCAGTTCCTTCGACAGGGGAGTGGCAGAAAACACTGAAGCTTTCTTT
NA	few	TRBV29-1	TRBJ2-7	CSALRGGYEQYF	TGCAGCGCCCTGCGGGGCGGCTACGAGCAGTACTTC
TRBD1	once	TRBV9	TRBJ2-3	CASSVGGTVPRTDTQYF	TGTGCCAGCAGCGTAGGGGGGACAGTTCCCCGCACAGATACGCAGTATTTT
TRBD1	few	TRBV5-1	TRBJ2-1	CASSPPTGGAYNEQFF	TGCGCCAGCAGCCCACCCACAGGGGGCGCTTACAATGAGCAGTTCTTC
NA	NA	TRBV7-9	TRBJ2-2	CASSLSRDPEEGELFF	TGTGCCAGCAGCTTAAGTCGGGACCCGGAGGAAGGGGAGCTGTTTTTT
NA	few	TRBV12-3/TRBV12-4	TRBJ1-1	CASARPNTEAFF	TGTGCCAGCGCACGTCCGAACACTGAAGCTTTCTTT
TRBD1	once	TRBV4-3	TRBJ1-1	CASSQGDDRVLTKNTEAFF	TGCGCCAGCAGCCAAGGCGATGACAGGGTGCTTACCAAGAACACTGAAGCTTTCTTT
NA	NA	TRBV20-1	TRBJ2-1	CSARDLKQPNEQFF	TGCAGTGCTAGAGACCTTAAACAGCCCAATGAGCAGTTCTTC
NA	few	TRBV7-6	TRBJ2-3	CASSLGLGVTSTDTQYF	TGTGCCAGCAGCTTAGGTCTCGGAGTCACTAGCACAGATACGCAGTATTTT
NA	NA	TRBV24-1	TRBJ1-2	CATSDPHYRNYGYTF	TGTGCCACCAGTGACCCTCATTACCGAAACTATGGCTACACCTTC
NA	many	TRBV5-1	TRBJ2-1	CASSSTRSGHNEQFF	TGCGCCAGCAGCTCGACTCGTTCAGGTCACAATGAGCAGTTCTTC
NA	few	TRBV6-5	TRBJ1-6	CASSYYNSPLHF	TGTGCCAGCAGTTACTATAATTCACCCCTCCACTTT
NA	few	TRBV7-9	TRBJ1-2	CASSSGYTYGYTF	TGTGCCAGCAGCTCGGGCTATACGTATGGCTACACCTTC
NA	NA	TRBV11-2	TRBJ1-4	CASRRGLGEKLFF	TGTGCCAGCCGCAGGGGCCTGGGTGAAAAACTGTTTTTT